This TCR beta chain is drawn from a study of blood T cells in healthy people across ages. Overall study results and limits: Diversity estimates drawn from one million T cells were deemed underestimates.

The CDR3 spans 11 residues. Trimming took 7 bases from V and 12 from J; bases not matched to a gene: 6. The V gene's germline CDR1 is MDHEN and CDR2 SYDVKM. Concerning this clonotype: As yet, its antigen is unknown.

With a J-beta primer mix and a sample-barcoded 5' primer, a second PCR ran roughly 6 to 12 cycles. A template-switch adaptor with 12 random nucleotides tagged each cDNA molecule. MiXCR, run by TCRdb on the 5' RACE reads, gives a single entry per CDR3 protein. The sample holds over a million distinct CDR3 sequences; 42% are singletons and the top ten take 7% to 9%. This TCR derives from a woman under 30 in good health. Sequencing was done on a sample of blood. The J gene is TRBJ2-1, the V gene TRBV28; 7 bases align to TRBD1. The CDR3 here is CASTQAGGQFF. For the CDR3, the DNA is TGTGCCAGCACCCAAGCAGGGGGGCAGTTCTTC.